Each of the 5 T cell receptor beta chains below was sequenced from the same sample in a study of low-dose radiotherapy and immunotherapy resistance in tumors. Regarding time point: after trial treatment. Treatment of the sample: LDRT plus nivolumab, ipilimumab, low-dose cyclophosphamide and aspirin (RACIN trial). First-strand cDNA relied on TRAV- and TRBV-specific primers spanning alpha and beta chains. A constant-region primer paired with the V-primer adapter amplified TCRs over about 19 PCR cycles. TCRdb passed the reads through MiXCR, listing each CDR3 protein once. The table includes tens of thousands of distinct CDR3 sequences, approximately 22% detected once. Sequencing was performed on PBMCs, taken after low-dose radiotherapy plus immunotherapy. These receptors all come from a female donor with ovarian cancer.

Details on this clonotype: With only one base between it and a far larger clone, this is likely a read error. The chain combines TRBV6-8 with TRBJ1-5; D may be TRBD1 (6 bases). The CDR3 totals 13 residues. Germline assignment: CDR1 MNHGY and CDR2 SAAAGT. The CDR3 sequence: CVSSGARDTAQHF. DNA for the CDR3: TGTGTCAGCAGTGGAGCCAGGGACACGGCCCAGCATTTT.

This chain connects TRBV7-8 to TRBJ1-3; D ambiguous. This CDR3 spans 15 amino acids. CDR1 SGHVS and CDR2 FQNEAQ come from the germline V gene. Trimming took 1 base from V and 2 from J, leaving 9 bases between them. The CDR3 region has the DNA TGTGCCAGCAGCTTAGGGGGAAGCCCTGGAAACACCATATATTTT. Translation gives CASSLGGSPGNTIYF.

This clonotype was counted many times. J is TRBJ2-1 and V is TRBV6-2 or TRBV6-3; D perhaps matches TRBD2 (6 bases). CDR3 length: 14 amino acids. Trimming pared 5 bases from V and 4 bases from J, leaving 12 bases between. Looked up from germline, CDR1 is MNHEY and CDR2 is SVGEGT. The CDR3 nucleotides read TGTGCCAGCAGTAGGGTTAGCGGTTACAATGAGCAGTTCTTC. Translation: CASSRVSGYNEQFF.

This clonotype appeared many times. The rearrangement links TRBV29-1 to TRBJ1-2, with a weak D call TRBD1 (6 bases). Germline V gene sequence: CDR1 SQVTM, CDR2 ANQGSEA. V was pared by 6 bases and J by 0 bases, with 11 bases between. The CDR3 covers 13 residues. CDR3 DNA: TGCAGCGTGGACAGCTACACTAACTATGGCTACACCTTC. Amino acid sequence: CSVDSYTNYGYTF.

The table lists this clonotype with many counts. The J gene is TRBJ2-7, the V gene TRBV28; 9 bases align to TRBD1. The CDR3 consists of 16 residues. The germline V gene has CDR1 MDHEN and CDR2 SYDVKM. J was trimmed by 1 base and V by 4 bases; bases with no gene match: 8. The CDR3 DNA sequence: TGTGCCAGCAGTTCACAGGGGGCGCGGTGGTCCTACGAGCAGTACTTC. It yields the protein CASSSQGARWSYEQYF. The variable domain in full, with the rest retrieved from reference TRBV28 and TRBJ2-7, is DVKVTQSSRYLVKRTGEKVFLECVQDMDHENMFWYRQDPGLGLRLIYFSYDVKMKEKGDIPEGYSVSREKKERFSLILESASTNQTSMYLCASSSQGARWSYEQYFGPGTRLTVT.